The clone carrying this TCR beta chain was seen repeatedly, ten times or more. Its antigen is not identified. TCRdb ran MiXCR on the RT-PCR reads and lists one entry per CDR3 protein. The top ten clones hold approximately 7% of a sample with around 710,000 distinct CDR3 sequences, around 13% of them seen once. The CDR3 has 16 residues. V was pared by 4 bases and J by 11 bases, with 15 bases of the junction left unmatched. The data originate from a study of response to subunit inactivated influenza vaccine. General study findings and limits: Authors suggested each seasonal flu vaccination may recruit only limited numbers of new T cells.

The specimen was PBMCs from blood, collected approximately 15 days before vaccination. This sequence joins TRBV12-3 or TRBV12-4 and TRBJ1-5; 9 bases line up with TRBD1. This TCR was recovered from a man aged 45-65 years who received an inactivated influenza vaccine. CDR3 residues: CASSYRQGERRQAQHF. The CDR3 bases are TGTGCCAGCAGTTACAGACAGGGGGAGCGCAGGCAGGCCCAGCATTTT.